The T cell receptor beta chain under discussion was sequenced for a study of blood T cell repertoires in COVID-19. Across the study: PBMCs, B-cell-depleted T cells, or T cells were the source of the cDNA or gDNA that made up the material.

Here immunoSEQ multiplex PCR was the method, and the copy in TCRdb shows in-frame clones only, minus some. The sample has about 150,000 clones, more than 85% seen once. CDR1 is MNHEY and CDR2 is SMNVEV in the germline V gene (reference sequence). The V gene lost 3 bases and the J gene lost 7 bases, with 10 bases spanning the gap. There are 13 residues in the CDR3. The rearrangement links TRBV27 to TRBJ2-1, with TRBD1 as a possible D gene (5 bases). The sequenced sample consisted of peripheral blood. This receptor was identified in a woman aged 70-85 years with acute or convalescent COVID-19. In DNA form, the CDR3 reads TGTGCCAGCAGTTTTCCAGGGCGGAATGAGCAGTTCTTC. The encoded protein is CASSFPGRNEQFF.